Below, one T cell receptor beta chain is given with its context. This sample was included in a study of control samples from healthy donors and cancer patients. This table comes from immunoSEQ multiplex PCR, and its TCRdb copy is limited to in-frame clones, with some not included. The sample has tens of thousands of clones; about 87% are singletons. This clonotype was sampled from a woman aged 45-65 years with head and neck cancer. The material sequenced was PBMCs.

The CDR3 sequence is CASSLQAGGEQYF. The CDR3 nucleotides are TGTGCCAGCAGCCTGCAGGCGGGTGGAGAGCAGTACTTC. This chain joins TRBV3-1 (or the pseudogene TRBV3-2) and TRBJ2-7; D may be TRBD2 (5 bases). The CDR3 runs 13 residues. Germline values: CDR1 LGHDT, CDR2 YNNKEL (reference sequence). Trimming took off 4 bases at V and 7 bases at J, with 14 bases between the two ends.